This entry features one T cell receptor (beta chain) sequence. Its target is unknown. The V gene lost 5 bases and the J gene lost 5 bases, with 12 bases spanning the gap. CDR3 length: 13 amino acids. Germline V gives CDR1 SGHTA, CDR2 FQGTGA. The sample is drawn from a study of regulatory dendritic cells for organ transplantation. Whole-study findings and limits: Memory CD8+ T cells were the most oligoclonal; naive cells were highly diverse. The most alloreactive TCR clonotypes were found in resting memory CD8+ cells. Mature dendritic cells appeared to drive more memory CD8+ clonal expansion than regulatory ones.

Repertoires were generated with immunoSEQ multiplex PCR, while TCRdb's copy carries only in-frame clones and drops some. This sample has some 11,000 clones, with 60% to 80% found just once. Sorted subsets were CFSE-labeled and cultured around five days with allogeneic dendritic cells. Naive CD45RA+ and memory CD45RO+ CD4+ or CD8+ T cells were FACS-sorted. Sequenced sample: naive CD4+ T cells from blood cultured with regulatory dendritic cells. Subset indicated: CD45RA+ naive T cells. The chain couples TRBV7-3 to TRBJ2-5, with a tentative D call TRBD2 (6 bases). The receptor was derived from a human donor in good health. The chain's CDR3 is CASSRTGEETQYF. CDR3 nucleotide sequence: TGTGCCAGCAGCCGGACGGGGGAGGAGACCCAGTACTTC.